The clone carrying this T cell receptor (beta chain) has ten or more counts. Antigen specificity is unknown. Each TCR beta library was made by quantitative 5'-RACE that incorporated molecular barcodes. TCRdb re-called the 5' RACE reads through MiXCR, storing one row per CDR3 protein. The sample includes about 260,000 distinct CDR3 sequences, 20% to 30% of them seen just once. Trimming left V 6 bases short and J 2 bases short, with 17 bases between. This CDR3 is built from 16 residues. The germline CDR1 and CDR2 sequences are SGHAT and FQNNGV. This entry comes from a study of CD8 T cells in ankylosing spondylitis. Study-wide findings and caveats: Fewer than 10 highly homologous variants made up a TCR beta motif that seemed to typify ankylosing spondylitis blood.

This TCR was recovered from a male donor with ankylosing spondylitis or in good health (not recorded which). The material sequenced was blood, either unsorted or a sorted T cell fraction (not recorded which). The rearrangement uses TRBV11-2 and TRBJ2-1; D perhaps matches TRBD1 (6 bases). CDR3 in DNA: TGTGCCAGCAGGATGTGGGGCAGGGGCACCTACAATGAGCAGTTCTTC. Protein product: CASRMWGRGTYNEQFF.